This T cell receptor beta chain was sequenced in a study of T cells in Graves' hyperthyroidism and ophthalmopathy. This clonotype was detected ten times or more. Its antigen is undetermined. TCR beta CDR3 region amplification was performed from RNA transcripts. The primer set for the first-round RT-PCR of the TCR CDR3 was HTBI. TCRdb fed the multiplex PCR reads into MiXCR, producing one record per CDR3 protein. The data hold over 150,000 distinct CDR3 sequences, with over 15% observed a single time. Findings and limits, study-wide: The blood repertoire included most of the expanded thyroid clonotypes above 0.001.

V was cut by 6 bases and J by 5 bases, with 11 bases left in between. The CDR3 sequence is 13 residues long. The genes are TRBV12-3 or TRBV12-4 and TRBJ2-1; TRBD2 is a possible D gene (6 bases). The TCR originated in a woman aged 45 to 65 with Graves' hyperthyroidism. The sample comprised blood. The CDR3 here is CASSPGGNNEQFF. In nucleotides, the CDR3 is TGTGCCAGCAGCCCCGGGGGAAACAATGAGCAGTTCTTC.